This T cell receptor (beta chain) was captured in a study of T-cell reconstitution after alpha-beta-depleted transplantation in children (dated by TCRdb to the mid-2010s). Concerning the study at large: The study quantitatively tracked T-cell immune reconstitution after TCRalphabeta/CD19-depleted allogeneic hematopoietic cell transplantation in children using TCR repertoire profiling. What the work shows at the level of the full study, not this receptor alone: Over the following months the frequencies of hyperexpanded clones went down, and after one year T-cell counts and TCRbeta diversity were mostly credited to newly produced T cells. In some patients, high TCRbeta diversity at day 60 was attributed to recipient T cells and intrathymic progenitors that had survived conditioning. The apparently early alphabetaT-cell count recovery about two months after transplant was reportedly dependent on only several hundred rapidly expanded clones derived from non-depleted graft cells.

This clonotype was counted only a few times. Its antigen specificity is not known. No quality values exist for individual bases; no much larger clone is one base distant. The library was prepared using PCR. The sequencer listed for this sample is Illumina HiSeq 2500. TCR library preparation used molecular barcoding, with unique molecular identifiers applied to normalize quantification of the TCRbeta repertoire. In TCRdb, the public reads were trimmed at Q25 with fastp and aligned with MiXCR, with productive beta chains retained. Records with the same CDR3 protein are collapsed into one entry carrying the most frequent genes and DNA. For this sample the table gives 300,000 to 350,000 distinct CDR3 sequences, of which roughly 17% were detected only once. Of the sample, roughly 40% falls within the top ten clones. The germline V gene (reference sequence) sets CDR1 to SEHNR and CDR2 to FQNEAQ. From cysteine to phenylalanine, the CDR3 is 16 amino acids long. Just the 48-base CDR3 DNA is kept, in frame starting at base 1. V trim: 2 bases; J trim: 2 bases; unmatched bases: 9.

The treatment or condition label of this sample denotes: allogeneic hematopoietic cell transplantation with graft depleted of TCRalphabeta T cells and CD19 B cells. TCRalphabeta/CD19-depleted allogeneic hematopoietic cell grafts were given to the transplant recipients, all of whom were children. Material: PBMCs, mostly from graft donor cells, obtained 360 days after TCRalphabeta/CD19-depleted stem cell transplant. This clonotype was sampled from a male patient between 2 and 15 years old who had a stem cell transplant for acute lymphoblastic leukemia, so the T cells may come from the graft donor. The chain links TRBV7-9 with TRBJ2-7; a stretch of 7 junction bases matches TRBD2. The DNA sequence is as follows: TGTGCCAGCAGCTTACCCGCTAGGGGAGGGCCCTACGAGCAGTACTTC. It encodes CASSLPARGGPYEQYF.